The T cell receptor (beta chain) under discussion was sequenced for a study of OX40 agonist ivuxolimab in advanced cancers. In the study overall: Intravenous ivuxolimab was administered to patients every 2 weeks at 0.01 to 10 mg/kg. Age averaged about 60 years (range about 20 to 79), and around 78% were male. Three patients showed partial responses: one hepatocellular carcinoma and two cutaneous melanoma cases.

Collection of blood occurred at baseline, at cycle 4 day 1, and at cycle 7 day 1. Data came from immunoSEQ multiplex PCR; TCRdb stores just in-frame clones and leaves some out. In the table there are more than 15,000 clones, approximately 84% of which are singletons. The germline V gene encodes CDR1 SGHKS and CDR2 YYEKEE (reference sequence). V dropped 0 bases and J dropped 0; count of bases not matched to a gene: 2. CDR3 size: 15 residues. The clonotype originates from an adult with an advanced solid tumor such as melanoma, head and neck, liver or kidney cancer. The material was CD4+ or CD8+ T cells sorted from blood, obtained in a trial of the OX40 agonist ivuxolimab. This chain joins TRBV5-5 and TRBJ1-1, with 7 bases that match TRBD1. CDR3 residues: CASSLGGTVNTEAFF. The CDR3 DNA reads TGTGCCAGCAGCTTGGGTGGGACAGTGAACACTGAAGCTTTCTTT.